Presented here are 28 T cell receptor beta chains from one specimen sequenced in a study of T cells in localized non-small cell lung cancer. Repertoires were generated with immunoSEQ multiplex PCR, while TCRdb's copy carries only in-frame clones and drops some. The repertoire holds roughly 31,000 clones, with roughly nine tenths as singletons. This specimen was peripheral blood, taken before any cancer treatment. The receptors originated from a woman aged 35 to 70 with stage I lung adenocarcinoma.

The chain links TRBV7-2 to TRBJ1-2, with a tentative D call TRBD1 (5 bases). Between the trimmed V and J ends, which lost 1 base and 4 bases, there was a span of 16 bases. This CDR3 is 16 amino acids long. Germline V gene lookup returns CDR1 SGHTA and CDR2 FQGNSA. CDR3: CASSLDRGGAGYGYTF. For the CDR3, the DNA is TGTGCCAGCAGCTTAGACCGCGGAGGGGCAGGCTATGGCTACACCTTC.

V usage is TRBV18 and J usage is TRBJ2-1, with D maybe TRBD2 (7 bases). V gave up 0 bases and J gave up 4 bases, with 16 bases separating them. The CDR3 length is 17 residues. The germline gives CDR1 KGHSH, CDR2 LQKENI. The CDR3 DNA follows: TGTGCCAGCTCACCACCGTCCGGGGGCGGGGGTTACAATGAGCAGTTCTTC. Its translation is CASSPPSGGGGYNEQFF.

V gene TRBV27 combines with J gene TRBJ2-6; D not certain. CDR3 size: 15 residues. In germline, CDR1 is MNHEY, CDR2 SMNVEV (reference sequence). Trimming pared 5 bases from V and 0 bases from J, leaving 8 bases between. The CDR3: CASSPGNSGANVLTF. In nucleotides, the CDR3 is TGTGCCAGCAGTCCCGGAAACTCTGGGGCCAACGTCCTGACTTTC.

For this clone: The conserved phenylalanine or tryptophan is not found at the CDR3 terminus, so this likely reflects a read error. The DNA is omitted, as the CDR3 cannot be located on it reliably, and the CDR3 follows TCRdb's listing. The chain employs TRBV28 and TRBJ2-3; the DNA was not compared with TRBD1, the D call given in the table. Looked up from germline, CDR1 is MDHEN and CDR2 is SYDVKM. The length of the CDR3 is 12 amino acids, counting both ends. Here the CDR3 reads CASSLGQGRSSI.

The chain carries TRBV28 and TRBJ1-6; TRBD1 matches 11 bases. There are 15 residues in the CDR3. V gave up 7 bases and J gave up 9 bases; unmatched junction bases: 8. Germline-derived CDR1 and CDR2 are MDHEN and SYDVKM. The CDR3 is CASTSGTGGGSPLHF. The CDR3 nucleotides are TGTGCCAGCACTTCAGGGACAGGGGGAGGTTCACCCCTCCACTTT. The complete variable domain, with remaining parts taken from reference TRBV28 and TRBJ1-6, reads DVKVTQSSRYLVKRTGEKVFLECVQDMDHENMFWYRQDPGLGLRLIYFSYDVKMKEKGDIPEGYSVSREKKERFSLILESASTNQTSMYLCASTSGTGGGSPLHFGNGTRLTVT.

This chain links TRBV5-1 with TRBJ1-1, with 8 bases aligning to TRBD1. The CDR3 contains 14 residues. J gave up 7 bases and V 2 bases, and 7 bases lay outside the gene matches. CDR1 is SGHRS, CDR2 YFSETQ, per germline. The CDR3 DNA reads as TGCGCCAGCAGCTTAGGAGCCGGGACAGGTGAAGCTTTCTTT. Its translation: CASSLGAGTGEAFF.

As DNA, the CDR3 is TGCAGCGTTGAAGACTCCGAGGCAAACTATGGCTACACCTTC. It encodes CSVEDSEANYGYTF. The chain recombines TRBV29-1 with TRBJ1-2; D uncertain. With 0 bases removed from V and 2 bases from J, the gap between germline ends came to 10 bases. In germline, CDR1 is SQVTM, CDR2 ANQGSEA. CDR3 size: 14 residues.

The chain carries TRBV5-1 and TRBJ2-7, with D unclear. CDR1 SGHRS and CDR2 YFSETQ come from the germline V gene. The CDR3 loop spans 13 amino acids. Trimming stripped 3 bases from V and 7 bases from J, with 14 bases between. CDR3 in amino acids: CASSYTTDQEQYF. The CDR3 DNA is TGCGCCAGCAGCTACACGACGGACCAAGAGCAGTACTTC.

This sequence joins TRBV5-1 and TRBJ1-2, with a possible D match to TRBD1 (6 bases). CDR3 size: 15 residues. The V gene's germline CDR1 is SGHRS and CDR2 YFSETQ. Trimming removed 2 bases at V and 6 bases at J, with 17 bases between. This CDR3 reads CASSLGTSRGNGYTF. For the CDR3, the DNA is TGCGCCAGCAGCTTAGGGACAAGTCGTGGGAATGGCTACACCTTC.

The chain employs TRBV4-1 and TRBJ1-3; no clear D gene. Germline CDR1 reads MGHRA; CDR2 reads YSYEKL. V was cut by 4 bases and J by 2 bases, with 12 bases left in between. The CDR3 contains 15 residues. CDR3 in amino acids: CASSLTTVPGNTIYF. In DNA form, the CDR3 reads TGCGCCAGCAGCCTCACCACAGTCCCTGGAAACACCATATATTTT.

The V call is TRBV9, the J call TRBJ2-3; tentatively, D is TRBD2 (5 bases). The CDR3 is 16 residues long. Germline-derived CDR1 and CDR2 are SGDLS and YYNGEE. With 5 bases removed from V and 0 bases from J, the gap between germline ends came to 16 bases. The CDR3: CASSQAELSSTDTQYF. CDR3 DNA sequence: TGTGCCAGCAGTCAAGCGGAGTTATCTAGCACAGATACGCAGTATTTT.

CDR3 bases: TGCGCCAGCAGCTCGGGGCCCTCACACAACACTGAAGCTTTCTTT. Its translation is CASSSGPSHNTEAFF. The rearrangement joins TRBV5-1 to TRBJ1-1, with D perhaps matching TRBD1 (5 bases). Trimming left V 3 bases short and J 2 bases short, with 14 bases between. CDR1 and CDR2 (germline): SGHRS, YFSETQ. This CDR3 is built from 15 residues.

The rearrangement links TRBV27 to TRBJ2-3; TRBD2 agrees at 10 bases. The V segment lost 0 bases and the J segment 3 bases; nucleotides outside the gene matches: 9. This CDR3 comprises 18 residues. CDR1 and CDR2 (germline): MNHEY, SMNVEV (reference sequence). The CDR3, as DNA: TGTGCCAGCAGTTTATCAGCAATAGCGGGAGGTATTACAGATACGCAGTATTTT. This codes for CASSLSAIAGGITDTQYF.

This chain joins TRBV28 and TRBJ2-2; tentatively, D is TRBD2 (6 bases). CDR1 and CDR2 from the germline V gene are MDHEN and SYDVKM. The V gene lost 5 bases and the J gene lost 1 base, with 17 bases spanning the gap. The CDR3 consists of 17 residues. As DNA, the CDR3 is TGTGCCAGCAGTCTGCCAAGCTACGGGGGGAACACCGGGGAGCTGTTTTTT. Translating gives CASSLPSYGGNTGELFF.

This clone has only one observation. The chain combines TRBV30 with TRBJ2-7; no clear D gene. With 4 bases removed from V and 1 base from J, the gap between germline ends came to 5 bases. This CDR3 region has 11 residues. CDR1 and CDR2 (germline): GTSNPN, SVGIG (reference sequence). CDR3 sequence reads: CAWTRSYEQYF. For the CDR3, the DNA is TGTGCCTGGACTAGGTCCTACGAGCAGTACTTC.

The chain uses TRBV28 and TRBJ1-1; D is undetermined. V lost 7 bases and J 4 bases, leaving 10 bases between the germline ends. CDR3 length: 12 amino acids. Germline loops: CDR1 MDHEN, CDR2 SYDVKM. DNA of the CDR3: TGTGCCAGCAAGAAGGCAGGCACTGAAGCTTTCTTT. It is translated as CASKKAGTEAFF.

This rearrangement joins TRBV6-6 to TRBJ2-3, with no clear D. Germline V gene sequence: CDR1 MNHNY, CDR2 SVGAGI (reference sequence). CDR3 length equals 15 residues. Trimming took 0 bases from V and 1 from J, leaving 8 bases between them. In DNA, the CDR3 is TGTGCCAGCAGTTACTCAGGGTGGGGCACAGATACGCAGTATTTT. Protein product: CASSYSGWGTDTQYF.

The chain carries TRBV2 and TRBJ2-2, with D perhaps TRBD2 (6 bases). The ends were cut back, 2 bases at V and 5 bases at J, with 9 bases in the middle. Germline V gene sequence: CDR1 SNHLY, CDR2 FYNNEI. The CDR3 runs 14 residues. The CDR3 reads CASSEIGGTGELFF. CDR3 sequence (DNA): TGTGCCAGCAGTGAAATCGGGGGTACCGGGGAGCTGTTTTTT.

V is TRBV4-2 and J is TRBJ1-5, with TRBD1 as a possible D gene (6 bases). Germline assignment: CDR1 LGHNA and CDR2 YNFKEQ. V lost 4 bases and J lost 0, with 13 bases in between. The CDR3 has 16 amino acids. CDR3: CASSPSGGHSNQPQHF. CDR3 coding DNA: TGTGCCAGCAGCCCGTCCGGGGGACATAGCAATCAGCCCCAGCATTTT.

The V call is TRBV28, the J call TRBJ2-5; 7 bases agree with TRBD1. The V gene's germline CDR1 is MDHEN and CDR2 SYDVKM. The CDR3 runs to 15 residues. J lost 1 base, V lost 4 bases, and 6 bases had no gene match. This CDR3 is CASSSYGTVQETQYF. CDR3 bases: TGTGCCAGCAGTTCCTATGGGACAGTCCAAGAGACCCAGTACTTC.

This chain joins TRBV30 and TRBJ2-2, with TRBD1 matching 11 bases. Trimming removed 2 bases from V and 7 bases from J; junction bases left unmatched: 9. Germline V gene lookup returns CDR1 GTSNPN and CDR2 SVGIG (reference sequence). The CDR3 loop spans 16 amino acids. The CDR3 nucleotides are TGTGCCTGGAGTCCCGCCGGGACAGGGGGGTTCGGGGAGCTGTTTTTT. It encodes CAWSPAGTGGFGELFF. The whole variable domain, remainder taken from reference TRBV30 and TRBJ2-2, is SQTIHQWPATLVQPVGSPLSLECTVEGTSNPNLYWYRQAAGRGLQLLFYSVGIGQISSEVPQNLSASRPQDRQFILSSKKLLLSDSGFYLCAWSPAGTGGFGELFFGEGSRLTVL.

The chain recombines TRBV5-5 with TRBJ1-2, with D uncertain. The CDR3 spans 11 residues. V gave up 5 bases and J gave up 8 bases, with 10 bases separating them. CDR1 is SGHKS, CDR2 YYEKEE, per germline (reference sequence). CDR3: CASSRSWGYTF. CDR3 nucleotide sequence: TGTGCCAGCAGTCGCTCGTGGGGCTACACCTTC.

The DNA of the CDR3 is TGTGCCAGTAATGGTAAGAAGGGAGATACGCAGTATTTT. As protein: CASNGKKGDTQYF. V is TRBV19 and J is TRBJ2-3; D gene uncertain. This CDR3 contains 13 residues. V was pared by 7 bases and J by 5 bases, with 13 bases between. Germline V gene data show CDR1 as LNHDA and CDR2 as SQIVND (reference sequence).

For this clone: The same CDR3 can be traced to other DNA sequences in this sample. This chain connects TRBV6-1 to TRBJ1-2; 10 bases agree with TRBD1. V shed 5 bases, J shed 6 bases, and the junction held 9 bases outside the gene matches. This CDR3 comprises 15 residues. Germline V gene data show CDR1 as MNHNS and CDR2 as SASEGT. The CDR3 DNA is TGTGCCAGCAGTAGCCGGGACAGGGGTTTAGATGGCTACACCTTC. It translates to CASSSRDRGLDGYTF.

This clone was seen once. The rearrangement links TRBV5-5 to TRBJ2-3; 7 nucleotides align to TRBD2. CDR1 and CDR2 (germline): SGHKS, YYEKEE (reference sequence). J was trimmed by 2 bases and V by 4 bases; bases with no gene match: 22. This CDR3 has 20 amino acids. The DNA for the CDR3 is TGTGCCAGCAGCACGGGGGGACGCAGTATCAGCCGTGGGCCCACAGATACGCAGTATTTT. This translates into CASSTGGRSISRGPTDTQYF.

This chain joins TRBV6-5 and TRBJ1-1; D might be TRBD1 (6 bases). Trimming pared 6 bases from V and 6 bases from J, leaving 17 bases between. The CDR3 is made up of 14 amino acids. CDR1 MNHEY and CDR2 SVGAGI come from the germline V gene. Here the CDR3 reads CASRLRYRVAEAFF. The CDR3 nucleotides are TGTGCCAGCAGGCTCAGGTACAGGGTAGCTGAAGCTTTCTTT.

This clone has just one count. The CDR3 protein is CASSKGSTTEAFF. CDR3 coding DNA: TGTGCCAGTAGTAAGGGCAGTACGACTGAAGCTTTCTTT. This sequence joins TRBV19 and TRBJ1-1; D is undetermined. Trimming took 4 bases from V and 5 from J, leaving 11 bases between them. Germline V gene lookup returns CDR1 LNHDA and CDR2 SQIVND (reference sequence). The CDR3 is made up of 13 amino acids.

This clone was detected only a few times. This chain connects TRBV27 to TRBJ2-5; D is tentatively TRBD1 or TRBD2 (6 bases each). This CDR3 comprises 14 residues. V dropped 2 bases and J dropped 4 bases, with 11 bases sitting between them. CDR1 MNHEY and CDR2 SMNVEV come from the germline V gene (reference sequence). Here the CDR3 reads CASSLGGRAETQYF. The DNA for the CDR3 is TGTGCCAGCAGTTTAGGGGGGCGCGCAGAGACCCAGTACTTC.